These T cell receptor beta chains were read from a single sample in a study of beta chain features in type 1 diabetes. Some clones are missing from TCRdb's copy, which holds only in-frame ones; the method was immunoSEQ multiplex PCR. The profile shows roughly 130,000 clones, around a tenth of them singletons. Sequences were obtained from central memory CD4+ T cells from blood. Source of these receptors: a man aged 18 to 29 in good health. The CDR3 runs from the conserved cysteine through the conserved F or W. The D gene is left open where the match is weak. Clone size is stated in some rows and not others, as once, few, many or a class when expanded.

- TRBD2 TRBJ2-5 TRBV4-3 TGCGCCAGCAGCCGAGGCGGCGGGGGGGAAACCCAGTACTTC CASSRGGGGETQYF
few TRBD1 TRBJ2-5 TRBV7-2 TGTGCCAGCAGCATCCGGACAGGGACCCAAGAGACCCAGTACTTC CASSIRTGTQETQYF
- TRBD2 TRBJ2-1 TRBV7-9 TGTGCCAGCAGCTTAGGTAACGGGGGGAATGAGCAGTTCTTC CASSLGNGGNEQFF
- TRBD1 TRBJ1-2 TRBV5-5 TGTGCCAGCAGCTTGGGGGGACAGCAAACCTATGGCTACACCTTC CASSLGGQQTYGYTF
many TRBD2 TRBJ2-1 TRBV19 TGTGCCAGTAGGATAGCGGGGGGGCCATGGAATGAGCAGTTCTTC CASRIAGGPWNEQFF
few TRBD1 TRBJ2-6 TRBV29-1 TGCAGCGTTGAAGCCGGGACAGGGGTTCGCTCTGGGGCCAACGTCCTGACTTTC CSVEAGTGVRSGANVLTF
- - TRBJ2-1 TRBV6-5 TGTGCCAGCAGTCGGGATAACGAGCAGTTCTTC CASSRDNEQFF
- - TRBJ2-7 TRBV7-2 TGTGCCAGCAGCGAAACAAGGGCGGGCTACGAGCAGTACTTC CASSETRAGYEQYF
- TRBD2 TRBJ2-1 TRBV7-3 TGTGCCAGCAGCTCGACTAGCGGCTACAATGAGCAGTTCTTC CASSSTSGYNEQFF
- TRBD2 TRBJ2-1 TRBV27 TGTGCCAGCAGTTCCCCAGGGGGACTAGCGGGGTTAAGCTCCTACAATGAGCAGTTCTTC CASSSPGGLAGLSSYNEQFF
- TRBD2 TRBJ2-1 TRBV4-3 TGCGCCAGCAGCCAAGAATTGGGAGCGGGGAGCAATGAGCAGTTCTTC CASSQELGAGSNEQFF
few TRBD1 TRBJ2-1 TRBV10-1 TGCGCCAGCAGTGAGTCTGGGACAGGGGGCACCAATGAGCAGTTCTTC CASSESGTGGTNEQFF
few TRBD1 TRBJ2-7 TRBV7-2 TGTGCCAGCAGCTACAACAGGGGTAGTTACGAGCAGTACTTC CASSYNRGSYEQYF
few TRBD1 TRBJ2-7 TRBV19 TGTGCCAGTAGTGCGGACAGGGCGGCCGAGCAGTACTTC CASSADRAAEQYF
- TRBD1 TRBJ1-5 TRBV2 TGTGCCAGCCGAGTGGGACAGCACAATCAGCCCCAGCATTTT CASRVGQHNQPQHF
- TRBD2 TRBJ2-1 TRBV7-2 TGTGCCAGCAGCGTGGCTAGCGGGGGGGCGGGAACCTACAATGAGCAGTTCTTC CASSVASGGAGTYNEQFF
many TRBD1 TRBJ1-5 TRBV11-2 TGTGCCAGCAGCTTCTCTGACAGGGATGGTCAGCCCCAGCATTTT CASSFSDRDGQPQHF